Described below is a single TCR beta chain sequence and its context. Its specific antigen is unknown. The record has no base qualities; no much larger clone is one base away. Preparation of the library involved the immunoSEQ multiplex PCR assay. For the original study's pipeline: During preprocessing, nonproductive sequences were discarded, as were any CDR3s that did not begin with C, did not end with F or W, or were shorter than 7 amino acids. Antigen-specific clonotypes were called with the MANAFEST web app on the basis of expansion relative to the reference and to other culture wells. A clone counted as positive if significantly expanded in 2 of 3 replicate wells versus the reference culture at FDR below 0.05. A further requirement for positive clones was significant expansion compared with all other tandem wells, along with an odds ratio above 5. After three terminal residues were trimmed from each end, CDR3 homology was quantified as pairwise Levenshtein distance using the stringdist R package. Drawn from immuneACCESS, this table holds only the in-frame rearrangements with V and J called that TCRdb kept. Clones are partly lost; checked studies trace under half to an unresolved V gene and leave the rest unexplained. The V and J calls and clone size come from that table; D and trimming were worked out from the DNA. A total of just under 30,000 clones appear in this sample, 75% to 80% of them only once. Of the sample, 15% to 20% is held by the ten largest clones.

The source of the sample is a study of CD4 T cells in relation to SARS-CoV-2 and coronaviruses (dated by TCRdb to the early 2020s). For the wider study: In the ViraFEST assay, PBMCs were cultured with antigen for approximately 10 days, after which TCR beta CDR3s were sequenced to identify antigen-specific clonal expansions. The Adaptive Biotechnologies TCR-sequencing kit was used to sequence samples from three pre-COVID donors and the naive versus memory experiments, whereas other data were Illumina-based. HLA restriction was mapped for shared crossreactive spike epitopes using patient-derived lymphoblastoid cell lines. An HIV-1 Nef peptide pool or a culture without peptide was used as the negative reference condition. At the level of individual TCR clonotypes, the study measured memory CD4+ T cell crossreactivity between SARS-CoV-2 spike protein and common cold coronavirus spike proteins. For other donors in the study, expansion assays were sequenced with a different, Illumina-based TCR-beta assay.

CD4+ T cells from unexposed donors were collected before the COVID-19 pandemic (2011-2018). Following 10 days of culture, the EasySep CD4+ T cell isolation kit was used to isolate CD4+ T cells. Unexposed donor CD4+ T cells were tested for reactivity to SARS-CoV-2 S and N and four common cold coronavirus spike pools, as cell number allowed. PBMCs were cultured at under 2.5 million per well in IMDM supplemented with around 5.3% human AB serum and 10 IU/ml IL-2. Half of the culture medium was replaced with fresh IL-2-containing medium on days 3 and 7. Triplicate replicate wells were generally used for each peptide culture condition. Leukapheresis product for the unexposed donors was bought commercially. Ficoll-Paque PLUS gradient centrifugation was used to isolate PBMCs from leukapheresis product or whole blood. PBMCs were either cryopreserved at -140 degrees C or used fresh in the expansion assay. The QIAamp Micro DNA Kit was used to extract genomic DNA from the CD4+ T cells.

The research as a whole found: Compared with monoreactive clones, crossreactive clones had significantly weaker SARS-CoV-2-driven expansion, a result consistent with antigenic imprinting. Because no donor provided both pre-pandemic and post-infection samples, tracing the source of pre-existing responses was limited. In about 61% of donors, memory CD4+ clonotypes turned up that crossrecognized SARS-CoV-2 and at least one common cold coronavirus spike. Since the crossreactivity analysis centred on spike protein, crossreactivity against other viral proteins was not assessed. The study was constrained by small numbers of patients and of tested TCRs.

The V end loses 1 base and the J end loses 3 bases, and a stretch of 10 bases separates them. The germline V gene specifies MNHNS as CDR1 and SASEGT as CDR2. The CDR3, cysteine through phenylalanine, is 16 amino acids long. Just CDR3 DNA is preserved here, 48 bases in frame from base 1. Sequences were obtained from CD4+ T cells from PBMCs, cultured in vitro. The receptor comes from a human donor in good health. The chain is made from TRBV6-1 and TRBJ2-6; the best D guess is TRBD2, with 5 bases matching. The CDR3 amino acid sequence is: CASSEVGGYGANVLTF. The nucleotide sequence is TGTGCCAGCAGTGAAGTGGGCGGGTATGGGGCCAACGTCCTGACTTTC.